This is a list of T cell receptor beta chains from one sample in a study of T-cell memory formation after mild COVID-19. Each CDR3 protein gets one entry after TCRdb re-called the 5' RACE reads with MiXCR. The profile shows 430,000 or so distinct CDR3 sequences, 25% of them singletons. Sequencing was carried out using PBMCs or a T cell subset sorted from them (not recorded which). These receptors were collected from an adult woman who had mild COVID-19 (a few samples of this study predate the infection). Cell type and time point are not known. CDR3s include the opening cysteine and the closing phenylalanine or tryptophan. The order of the fields is D gene, clone size, V gene, J gene, CDR3 DNA, CDR3 protein. D genes are given only for firm matches. The size field is filled for only some rows; it gives once, few, many or a size class.

D: -; size: -; V: TRBV7-2; J: TRBJ2-3; DNA: TGTGCCAGCAGCCGTCGGGGAACAGATACGCAGTATTTT; CDR3: CASSRRGTDTQYF
D: TRBD2; size: -; V: TRBV5-1; J: TRBJ2-1; DNA: TGCGCCAGCAGCTGGACTAGCGGGGGCTCCTACAATGAGCAGTTCTTC; CDR3: CASSWTSGGSYNEQFF
D: -; size: -; V: TRBV5-6; J: TRBJ1-1; DNA: TGTGCTCGCGGGGCGACACGGACTGAAGCTTTCTTT; CDR3: CARGATRTEAFF
D: -; size: -; V: TRBV9; J: TRBJ2-2; DNA: TGTGCCAGCAGCGTAGGACAAGGGGGGAACACCGGGGAGCTGTTTTTT; CDR3: CASSVGQGGNTGELFF
D: -; size: -; V: TRBV20-1; J: TRBJ2-4; DNA: TGCAGTGCTAGTCGGGGGGCCGAGGGAAACATTCAGTACTTC; CDR3: CSASRGAEGNIQYF
D: TRBD2; size: -; V: TRBV24-1; J: TRBJ2-1; DNA: TGTGCCACCAGTGATTCTACTAGCGGGTACAATGAGCAGTTCTTC; CDR3: CATSDSTSGYNEQFF
D: -; size: few; V: TRBV4-3; J: TRBJ2-1; DNA: TGCGCCAGCAGGCTAGAACTAGCCGACCAATACAATGAGCAGTTCTTC; CDR3: CASRLELADQYNEQFF
D: -; size: -; V: TRBV20-1; J: TRBJ2-7; DNA: TGCAGTGCTACTGGGACATCTGGATCCTACGAGCAGTACTTC; CDR3: CSATGTSGSYEQYF
D: TRBD2; size: -; V: TRBV12-3/TRBV12-4; J: TRBJ2-1; DNA: TGTGCCAGCAGTCCTCCGGGACTAGCGGAGGACTACAATGAGCAGTTCTTC; CDR3: CASSPPGLAEDYNEQFF
D: -; size: few; V: TRBV12-3/TRBV12-4; J: TRBJ1-3; DNA: TGTGCCAGCAGTTTGTGGAGCTCTGGAAACACCATATATTTT; CDR3: CASSLWSSGNTIYF
D: -; size: -; V: TRBV7-2; J: TRBJ2-7; DNA: TGTGCCAGCAGCTTAGGCGCGCGAGGCTCCTACGAGCAGTACTTC; CDR3: CASSLGARGSYEQYF
D: -; size: once; V: TRBV12-3/TRBV12-4; J: TRBJ2-5; DNA: TGTGCCAGCAGTCAGACAGGTCGAGAGACCCAGTACTTC; CDR3: CASSQTGRETQYF
D: TRBD1; size: few; V: TRBV5-1; J: TRBJ1-1; DNA: TGCGCCAGCAGTGGACAGGCTGTGAACACTGAAGCTTTCTTT; CDR3: CASSGQAVNTEAFF
D: TRBD1; size: -; V: TRBV15; J: TRBJ1-2; DNA: TGTGCCACCAGCAGAGATCGCGGACAGGGCTATGGCTACACCTTC; CDR3: CATSRDRGQGYGYTF
D: TRBD1; size: few; V: TRBV10-3; J: TRBJ2-7; DNA: TGTGCCATCAGCTTAGGACAGGGGGCCTCCTACGAGCAGTACTTC; CDR3: CAISLGQGASYEQYF
D: -; size: few; V: TRBV5-6; J: TRBJ2-1; DNA: TGTGCCAGCAGCTTCCGGTCGAGGGACAATGAGCAGTTCTTC; CDR3: CASSFRSRDNEQFF
D: TRBD2; size: -; V: TRBV7-3; J: TRBJ2-1; DNA: TGTGCCAGCAGGGGGACTAGCGGGAGGGCCAAAGAGCAGTTCTTC; CDR3: CASRGTSGRAKEQFF
D: -; size: -; V: TRBV29-1; J: TRBJ1-1; DNA: TGCAGCGTTTCAACACGGAGTGAAGCTTTCTTT; CDR3: CSVSTRSEAFF
D: TRBD2; size: few; V: TRBV20-1; J: TRBJ2-7; DNA: TGCAGTGCTAGAGTTCCACTAGCGGGGGGGCTCCTTCTATACGAGCAGTACTTC; CDR3: CSARVPLAGGLLLYEQYF
D: -; size: -; V: TRBV6-6; J: TRBJ2-5; DNA: TGTGCCAGCACTAACTCCTGGGGCCAAGAGACCCAGTACTTC; CDR3: CASTNSWGQETQYF
D: TRBD1; size: few; V: TRBV10-3; J: TRBJ1-3; DNA: TGTGCCATCAGGGGACAGAGCTCTGGAAACACCATATATTTT; CDR3: CAIRGQSSGNTIYF
D: TRBD2; size: many; V: TRBV4-2; J: TRBJ2-3; DNA: TGTGCCAGCAGCTCTACAGCGGCTTTAGCGGGAGGAGGAAAAGATACGCAGTATTTT; CDR3: CASSSTAALAGGGKDTQYF
D: TRBD1; size: few; V: TRBV14; J: TRBJ1-3; DNA: TGTGCCAGCAGCCAACGCGGGACAGCTGGAAACACCATATATTTT; CDR3: CASSQRGTAGNTIYF
D: TRBD2; size: few; V: TRBV7-2; J: TRBJ2-2; DNA: TGTGCCAGCAGCTTCGGACTAGCGGGAGGATTCGGGGAGCTGTTTTTT; CDR3: CASSFGLAGGFGELFF
D: TRBD2; size: few; V: TRBV5-1; J: TRBJ2-1; DNA: TGCGCCAGCAGCTGGGGATCGGGACTAGTTGGGAACTGGCAGTTCTTC; CDR3: CASSWGSGLVGNWQFF
D: -; size: -; V: TRBV4-1; J: TRBJ2-7; DNA: TGCGCCAGCAGCCAAGATGGCGCGTATGGGAACGAGCAGTACTTC; CDR3: CASSQDGAYGNEQYF
D: TRBD1; size: -; V: TRBV20-1; J: TRBJ2-7; DNA: TGCAGTGCGAGACTCCCCGGGACAGGGGGCGCCGGGCAGTACTTC; CDR3: CSARLPGTGGAGQYF
D: -; size: -; V: TRBV7-9; J: TRBJ1-2; DNA: TGTGCCAGCAGCTTACCCCCCCAGCGGAATGGCTACACCTTC; CDR3: CASSLPPQRNGYTF